This TCR beta chain was captured by sequencing in a study of blood T cell dynamics during melanoma immunotherapy. Indicated time point: pre-treatment baseline. Profiling relied on immunoSEQ multiplex PCR, and the TCRdb table lists in-frame clones only, not all of them. The table shows about 4,900 clones, with around 85% occurring only once. The input for sequencing was blood, taken from a patient treated with checkpoint blockade. This TCR came from a human donor with melanoma.

The CDR3 DNA reads TGCGCCAGCAGTTCCCTTTCGGGATCAGATACGCAGTATTTT. Its translation is CASSSLSGSDTQYF. The chain recombines TRBV5-1 with TRBJ2-3; maybe TRBD2 (5 bases). With 5 bases removed from V and 4 bases from J, the gap between germline ends came to 14 bases. Germline CDR1 and CDR2: SGHRS and YFSETQ. This CDR3 has 14 amino acids.